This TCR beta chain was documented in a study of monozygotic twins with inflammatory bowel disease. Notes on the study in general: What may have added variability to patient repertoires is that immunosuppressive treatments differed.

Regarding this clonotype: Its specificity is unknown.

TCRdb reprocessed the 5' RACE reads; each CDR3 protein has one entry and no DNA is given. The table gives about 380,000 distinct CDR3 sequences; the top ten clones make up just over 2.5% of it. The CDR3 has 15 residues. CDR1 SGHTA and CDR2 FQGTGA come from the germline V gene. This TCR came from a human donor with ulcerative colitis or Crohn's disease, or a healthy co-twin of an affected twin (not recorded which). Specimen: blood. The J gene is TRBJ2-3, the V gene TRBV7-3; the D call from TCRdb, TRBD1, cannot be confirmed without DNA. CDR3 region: CASSLMGRATDTQYF.